This entry features one T cell receptor (beta chain) sequence. Antigen specificity is unknown. This sample stems from a study of OX40 agonist ivuxolimab in advanced cancers. Study context: Partial responses occurred in three patients (one hepatocellular carcinoma, two cutaneous melanoma).

Libraries were prepared by immunoSEQ multiplex PCR; TCRdb keeps only in-frame clonotypes and omits some of them. The sample holds 98,000 or so clones; 94% are singletons and the top ten take roughly 0.17%. Patients were ruled out by autoimmune disease history or systemic immunosuppression. Trimming removed 4 bases from V and 2 bases from J; junction bases left unmatched: 11. CDR1 is SGDLS and CDR2 is YYNGEE in the germline V gene. The length of the CDR3 is 16 residues. Whole-study results and caveats: Low normalized clonal expansion also occurred in some nonresponding patients.

The source is an adult with an advanced solid tumor such as melanoma, head and neck, liver or kidney cancer. This specimen was CD4+ or CD8+ T cells sorted from blood, taken in a trial of the OX40 agonist ivuxolimab. V gene TRBV9 combines with J gene TRBJ1-1; 7 positions match TRBD1. CDR3 sequence: CASSPRRGTANTEAFF. The CDR3 coding sequence is TGTGCCAGCAGCCCCCGTAGAGGGACAGCAAACACTGAAGCTTTCTTT.